Presented here are 29 T cell receptor beta chains from one specimen sequenced in a study of beta chain features in type 1 diabetes. Every isolated RNA sample was fully reverse transcribed, so sequencing captured expressed TCRB transcripts. Sequencing used immunoSEQ multiplex PCR; TCRdb keeps in-frame clones, though not all of them. The sample has 640,000 or so clones; around 15% are singletons. Overall study results and limits: Type 1 diabetes patients had moderately but significantly shorter TCRB CDR3s in all four CD4+ subsets.

Which antigens these TCRs recognize remains unknown. Sample: naive CD4+ T cells from blood. The receptor set was obtained from a young man with type 1 diabetes.

This clone was recorded a few times. The chain employs TRBV7-2 and TRBJ1-2, with D unresolved. V gave up 2 bases and J gave up 1 base, with 5 bases separating them. This CDR3 contains 13 residues. CDR1 SGHTA and CDR2 FQGNSA come from the germline V gene. The CDR3 loop is CASSLQNNYGYTF. The CDR3 coding sequence is TGTGCCAGCAGCTTACAGAATAACTATGGCTACACCTTC.

The sample holds a few counts of this clone. J is TRBJ2-3 and V is TRBV30; D gene ambiguous. V dropped 3 bases and J dropped 0 bases, with 10 bases sitting between them. Germline assignment: CDR1 GTSNPN and CDR2 SVGIG (reference sequence). This CDR3 spans 14 amino acids. CDR3 bases: TGTGCCTGGAGCGCTCGCACCAGCACAGATACGCAGTATTTT. It is translated as CAWSARTSTDTQYF.

The chain's CDR3 is CASSLASTPYGTQYF. DNA of the CDR3: TGTGCCAGCAGCTTGGCCTCGACTCCATATGGGACCCAGTACTTC. The gene calls are TRBV5-4 and TRBJ2-5; D call uncertain. V was trimmed by 0 bases and J by 7 bases, leaving 16 bases between them. This CDR3 spans 15 amino acids. Germline values: CDR1 SGHNT, CDR2 YYREEE (reference sequence).

This clone was counted only a few times. CDR3 nucleotides: TGTGCCAGCAGCTTAGTCGGGAGCACCGGGGAGCTGTTTTTT. Translated, it gives CASSLVGSTGELFF. The V gene is TRBV7-2, the J gene TRBJ2-2; perhaps TRBD2 as D (6 bases). This CDR3 has 14 amino acids. The V and J ends lost 1 base and 4 bases respectively, with 7 bases between them. The V gene's germline CDR1 is SGHTA and CDR2 FQGNSA.

The chain has TRBV25-1 and TRBJ1-2; the D is unclear. Germline V gives CDR1 MGHDK, CDR2 SYGVNS. V shed 8 bases and J shed 4 bases, with 17 bases lying between them. The CDR3 is 14 residues long. The CDR3, as DNA: TGTGCCAGCTTCAGTGATTTAGGTTTCTATGGCTACACCTTC. Translating gives CASFSDLGFYGYTF.

This clone was observed a few times. Here the CDR3 DNA reads TGCGCCAGCAGCTTGGAACCCACGGTTGGACCGGACGAGCAGTACTTC. Its translation is CASSLEPTVGPDEQYF. The J gene is TRBJ2-7, the V gene TRBV5-1; no clear D. Trimming shortened V by 0 bases and J by 5 bases, and 18 bases separated the two germline ends. The CDR3 has 16 residues. Germline values: CDR1 SGHRS, CDR2 YFSETQ.

The chain links TRBV2 to TRBJ2-7; D gene uncertain. Trimming removed 9 bases at V and 5 bases at J, with 11 bases between. The germline V gene encodes CDR1 SNHLY and CDR2 FYNNEI. This CDR3 has 11 amino acids. CDR3 amino acids: CASRYADEQYF. CDR3 DNA sequence: TGTGCCAGTCGATACGCGGACGAGCAGTACTTC.

V and J are TRBV29-1 and TRBJ1-1, with TRBD1 identical over 10 bases. Losses at the gene ends were 6 bases for V and 2 bases for J; bases not matched to a gene: 6. The length of the CDR3 is 14 residues. Germline V gene lookup returns CDR1 SQVTM and CDR2 ANQGSEA. This CDR3 is CSVYRQGANTEAFF. The CDR3 nucleotides read TGCAGCGTGTACCGACAGGGGGCCAACACTGAAGCTTTCTTT.

This clone has a handful of counts. The chain joins TRBV19 to TRBJ1-1; tentatively, D is TRBD1 (6 bases). CDR3 length equals 14 residues. CDR1 is LNHDA, CDR2 SQIVND, per germline (reference sequence). Trimming cost V 6 bases and J 4 bases, with 15 bases left between them. CDR3 DNA: TGTGCCAGTAGCACAGGGCCCCGGAGCACTGAAGCTTTCTTT. Residues: CASSTGPRSTEAFF.

J is TRBJ2-5 and V is TRBV15; D is possibly TRBD2 (6 bases). V lost 5 bases, J lost 7 bases, and 23 bases lay in between. CDR1 is LNHNV, CDR2 YYDKDF, per germline (reference sequence). The CDR3 loop spans 16 amino acids. The CDR3 region has the DNA TGTGCCACCAGCCCCAGGGACTCAACTGTGGGAGGGACCCAGTACTTC. Residues: CATSPRDSTVGGTQYF.

This rearrangement joins TRBV28 to TRBJ2-3; no reliable D call. Trimming cost V 7 bases and J 4 bases, with 24 bases left between them. Germline loops: CDR1 MDHEN, CDR2 SYDVKM. The CDR3 sequence is 17 residues long. The CDR3 DNA sequence: TGTGCCAGCAACCCCAGTGGGGTCCTCAAACGGGCAGATACGCAGTATTTT. Protein product: CASNPSGVLKRADTQYF.

This clone was picked up a small number of times. The V and J genes are TRBV6-5 and TRBJ1-4, with TRBD1 matching over 9 bases. J gave up 8 bases and V 0 bases, and 4 bases lay outside the gene matches. This CDR3 has 15 residues. The V gene's germline CDR1 is MNHEY and CDR2 SVGAGI. CDR3 coding DNA: TGTGCCAGCAGTTACTCGGGACAGGGTGGGGAAAAACTGTTTTTT. Translated, it gives CASSYSGQGGEKLFF.

The chain is built from TRBV7-2 and TRBJ1-1; no definite D call. CDR1 is SGHTA, CDR2 FQGNSA, per germline. V was cut by 0 bases and J by 0 bases, with 8 bases left in between. The CDR3 consists of 15 residues. The CDR3 nucleotides read TGTGCCAGCAGCTTAGCGCACACCGTGAACACTGAAGCTTTCTTT. Encoded protein: CASSLAHTVNTEAFF.

This clone was detected only a few times. The chain combines TRBV7-2 with TRBJ2-7, with 7 bases lining up with TRBD2. The CDR3 is made up of 15 amino acids. The junction had 9 bases not matched to a gene; V was cut back by 1 base and J by 6 bases. Germline CDR1 is SGHTA and CDR2 is FQGNSA. The CDR3 DNA sequence: TGTGCCAGCAGCTTAGGAGGGACTACGCCTACCGAGCAGTACTTC. This sequence encodes CASSLGGTTPTEQYF.

The V and J genes are TRBV29-1 and TRBJ2-7; 7 bases are shared with TRBD2. The CDR3 has 14 residues. Looked up from germline, CDR1 is SQVTM and CDR2 is ANQGSEA. The V segment lost 7 bases and the J segment 9 bases; nucleotides outside the gene matches: 18. The CDR3 here is CSATGPGGENGQYF. CDR3 in DNA: TGCAGCGCAACTGGGCCGGGGGGAGAAAACGGGCAGTACTTC.

On this clone itself: An end of the junction differs from the germline gene, which may be a read error. The chain is built from TRBV10-1 and TRBJ2-7; maybe TRBD2 (6 bases). The germline CDR1 and CDR2 sequences are WNHNN and SYGVQD (reference sequence). The CDR3 contains 14 residues. DNA for the CDR3: TGCGCCAGCAAGATGGGACGGGACTCCAACGAGCAGTACTTC. Protein product: CASKMGRDSNEQYF.

The chain has TRBV9 and TRBJ1-6; TRBD1 is a possible D gene (6 bases). This CDR3 comprises 16 residues. Trimming cost V 0 bases and J 7 bases, with 14 bases left between them. Germline assignment: CDR1 SGDLS and CDR2 YYNGEE. CDR3 DNA: TGTGCCAGCAGCGTAGCAGGGGCTTTGGGGAATTCACCCCTCCACTTT. Protein sequence: CASSVAGALGNSPLHF.

This clone has just a few counts. V gene TRBV2 combines with J gene TRBJ2-7; D unresolved. Per germline, CDR1 SNHLY and CDR2 FYNNEI. V dropped 1 base and J dropped 2 bases, with 6 bases sitting between them. This CDR3 spans 13 amino acids. The chain's CDR3 is CASSEEGTYEQYF. CDR3 nucleotide sequence: TGTGCCAGCAGTGAAGAGGGAACCTACGAGCAGTACTTC.

The chain carries TRBV10-1 and TRBJ2-1; D unresolved. V gave up 4 bases and J gave up 4 bases, with 8 bases separating them. Germline CDR1 WNHNN, CDR2 SYGVQD (reference sequence). The CDR3 is made up of 13 amino acids. The CDR3 spells CASSGIRYNEQFF. DNA for the CDR3: TGCGCCAGCAGTGGTATTCGTTACAATGAGCAGTTCTTC.

A few counts support this clone. The V call is TRBV28, the J call TRBJ2-7, with D unresolved. CDR1 is MDHEN, CDR2 SYDVKM, per germline. This CDR3 contains 13 residues. Trimming took 7 bases from V and 2 from J, leaving 12 bases between them. The CDR3 sequence is CASTPFPAYEQYF. DNA for the CDR3: TGTGCCAGCACCCCTTTCCCAGCCTACGAGCAGTACTTC.

The J gene is TRBJ1-1, the V gene TRBV11-1; the D gene is possibly TRBD1 (5 bases). Trimming stripped 3 bases from V and 5 bases from J, with 16 bases between. The CDR3 contains 15 residues. Germline CDR1 is SGHAT and CDR2 is FQDESV (reference sequence). CDR3 sequence reads: CASSFSGGTETEAFF. The CDR3 coding sequence is TGTGCCAGCAGCTTCTCAGGAGGGACGGAGACTGAAGCTTTCTTT. The variable domain in full, with the rest retrieved from reference TRBV11-1 and TRBJ1-1, is EAEVAQSPRYKITEKSQAVAFWCDPISGHATLYWYRQILGQGPELLVQFQDESVVDDSQLPKDRFSAERLKGVDSTLKIQPAELGDSAMYLCASSFSGGTETEAFFGQGTRLTVV.

The J gene is TRBJ1-4, the V gene TRBV2; the D is unclear. V dropped 7 bases and J dropped 0 bases, with 9 bases sitting between them. Germline V CDR1 and CDR2: SNHLY, FYNNEI. CDR3 length equals 14 residues. The CDR3 nucleotides are TGTGCCAGCACCGCCTCGGCAACTAATGAAAAACTGTTTTTT. Protein product: CASTASATNEKLFF.

The J gene is TRBJ2-3, the V gene TRBV9, with D perhaps TRBD2 (6 bases). The CDR3 sequence is 15 residues long. The germline V gene encodes CDR1 SGDLS and CDR2 YYNGEE. Trimming shortened V by 4 bases and J by 2 bases, and 14 bases separated the two germline ends. As DNA, the CDR3 is TGTGCCAGCAGCAAGTCGGGGGTGGACACAGATACGCAGTATTTT. Residues: CASSKSGVDTDTQYF.

This chain links TRBV28 with TRBJ1-3; no clear D gene. The CDR3 has 12 residues. The V gene's germline CDR1 is MDHEN and CDR2 SYDVKM. V was clipped by 8 bases and J by 4 bases, with 9 bases between them. The CDR3, as DNA: TGTGCCAGCTGCACTACGGGAAACACCATATATTTT. Amino acids: CASCTTGNTIYF.

The chain joins TRBV5-1 to TRBJ2-5; tentatively, D is TRBD2 (5 bases). Germline loops: CDR1 SGHRS, CDR2 YFSETQ. The V end was cut by 3 bases, the J end by 5 bases, with 11 bases between. This CDR3 contains 13 residues. CDR3: CASSSTGVETQYF. The CDR3 DNA reads as TGCGCCAGCAGCTCTACCGGGGTCGAGACCCAGTACTTC.

This clone occurred a few times. The rearrangement joins TRBV13 to TRBJ1-2; the D gene is possibly TRBD1 (6 bases). The germline V gene encodes CDR1 PRHDT and CDR2 FYEKMQ (reference sequence). V was shortened by 7 bases and J by 2 bases, with 8 bases between the two germline ends. The CDR3 loop spans 12 amino acids. The CDR3 here is CASNRVNYGYTF. CDR3 sequence (DNA): TGTGCCAGCAACAGGGTGAACTATGGCTACACCTTC.

The J gene is TRBJ1-5, the V gene TRBV5-5, with D tentatively TRBD1 (5 bases). The CDR3 loop spans 15 amino acids. CDR1 and CDR2 (germline): SGHKS, YYEKEE (reference sequence). V was clipped by 2 bases and J by 6 bases, with 15 bases between them. The CDR3: CASSLVGDGFQPQHF. The CDR3 DNA reads as TGTGCCAGCAGCTTAGTAGGGGACGGATTTCAGCCCCAGCATTTT. The whole variable domain, remainder taken from reference TRBV5-5 and TRBJ1-5, is DAGVTQSPTHLIKTRGQQVTLRCSPISGHKSVSWYQQVLGQGPQFIFQYYEKEERGRGNFPDRFSARQFPNYSSELNVNALLLGDSALYLCASSLVGDGFQPQHFGDGTRLSIL.

The table lists this clone with a few counts. CDR3 nucleotides: TGCGCCAGCAGCCAAGACCGTCAGGGGAATTCACCCCTCCACTTT. Residues: CASSQDRQGNSPLHF. This chain joins TRBV4-3 and TRBJ1-6; perhaps TRBD1 as D (6 bases). The V end lost 0 bases, the J end lost 7 bases, and 10 bases lay between the germline ends. CDR3 length equals 15 residues. CDR1 and CDR2 from the germline V gene are LGHNA and YSLEER.

This clone was seen a handful of times. The CDR3, as DNA: TGCGCCAGCAGCCGAGCGGGAAGGGGGCTAAGAAATTCACCCCTCCACTTT. Protein: CASSRAGRGLRNSPLHF. The chain employs TRBV4-3 and TRBJ1-6; 7 bases are a match to TRBD1. The CDR3 loop spans 17 amino acids. Germline trimming cut 4 bases from V and 7 bases from J; bases unmatched to any gene: 13. Looked up from germline, CDR1 is LGHNA and CDR2 is YSLEER.